This passage covers 27 T cell receptor beta chains from one sample sequenced in a study of T cells after yellow fever vaccination. TCRdb re-called the 5' RACE reads through MiXCR, storing one row per CDR3 protein. The sample holds about 170,000 distinct CDR3 sequences, 9.5% to 12% seen once. The sample was CD8+ T cells sorted from PBMCs, taken 15 days after the yellow fever booster vaccination. Receptor source: a man aged 18-30 years who received the YFV17D yellow fever vaccine.

This sequence joins TRBV6-2 or TRBV6-3 and TRBJ1-5; 9 bases are a match to TRBD1. The CDR3 runs to 15 residues. Germline V gene data show CDR1 as MNHEY and CDR2 as SVGEGT. Germline trimming cut 2 bases from V and 6 bases from J; bases unmatched to any gene: 5. The CDR3 nucleotides are TGTGCCAGCAGTTACCCGGGACAGGGCTTTCAGCCCCAGCATTTT. Amino acids: CASSYPGQGFQPQHF.

This clonotype came up many times. The chain employs TRBV28 and TRBJ2-2; D unclear. The germline V and J ends were trimmed by 3 bases and 6 bases, with 2 bases remaining between them. The CDR3 is made up of 11 amino acids. Germline V CDR1 and CDR2: MDHEN, SYDVKM. CDR3 amino acids: CASSFPGELFF. CDR3 nucleotides: TGTGCCAGCAGTTTCCCCGGGGAGCTGTTTTTT.

The table lists this clonotype with many counts. J is TRBJ1-1 and V is TRBV20-1; no reliable D call. V was shortened by 5 bases and J by 0 bases, with 4 bases between the two germline ends. The germline gives CDR1 DFQATT, CDR2 SNEGSKA (reference sequence). This CDR3 region has 11 residues. DNA for the CDR3: TGCAGTGCTCCCTTGAACACTGAAGCTTTCTTT. This codes for CSAPLNTEAFF.

The sample holds a few counts of this clonotype. The chain employs TRBV6-5 and TRBJ1-2; D unresolved. The V end was cut by 2 bases, the J end by 4 bases, with 11 bases between. The CDR3 has 14 residues. Germline CDR1 is MNHEY and CDR2 is SVGAGI. The CDR3 spells CASSYTEDGYGYTF. For the CDR3, the DNA is TGTGCCAGCAGTTACACGGAGGATGGCTATGGCTACACCTTC.

This clonotype has only a few counts. This rearrangement joins TRBV23-1 to TRBJ2-3; D is possibly TRBD1 (8 bases). TRBV23-1 is sorted into the ORF group, with uncertain function. The CDR3 runs to 18 residues. Trimming shortened V by 0 bases and J by 7 bases, and 23 bases separated the two germline ends. CDR3 in amino acids: CASSQSDNRGGRSHTQYF. In DNA, the CDR3 is TGCGCCAGCAGTCAATCGGATAACAGGGGGGGGAGGTCGCATACGCAGTATTTT.

This clonotype was recorded a few times. This chain links TRBV10-2 with TRBJ2-5, with D maybe TRBD2 (6 bases). The germline CDR1 and CDR2 sequences are WSHSY and SAAADI. The V end lost 7 bases, the J end lost 5 bases, and 11 bases lay between the germline ends. The CDR3 length is 12 residues. CDR3 protein: CASTGGVETQYF. The CDR3 region has the DNA TGCGCCAGCACCGGCGGGGTGGAGACCCAGTACTTC.

The chain employs TRBV7-6 and TRBJ1-5; D possibly corresponds to TRBD1 (6 bases). Germline V lookup: CDR1 SGHVS, CDR2 FNYEAQ. The CDR3 has 19 amino acids. V gave up 5 bases and J gave up 1 base, with 24 bases separating them. CDR3 sequence (DNA): TGTGCCAGCAGCCCGAGTGCGGGGGGGCTCCTATCGAGCAATCAGCCCCAGCATTTT. It specifies CASSPSAGGLLSSNQPQHF.

A few counts support this clonotype. The rearrangement links TRBV20-1 to TRBJ2-7; D unresolved. Trimming removed 5 bases from V and 3 bases from J, with 23 bases in between. CDR3 length: 16 amino acids. Germline CDR1 is DFQATT and CDR2 is SNEGSKA (reference sequence). The CDR3 coding sequence is TGCAGTGCTGGAGTAGACTTACAGTTAGTAATCTACGAGCAGTACTTC. Its translation is CSAGVDLQLVIYEQYF.

The sample holds a few counts of this clonotype. The chain uses TRBV18 and TRBJ2-3; D remains ambiguous. The CDR3 spans 16 residues. V was cut by 3 bases and J by 6 bases, with 19 bases left in between. Germline V gives CDR1 KGHSH, CDR2 LQKENI. This chain's CDR3 is CASSPRSSYFGDTQYF. The CDR3 DNA follows: TGTGCCAGCTCACCGCGTAGTTCTTATTTCGGTGATACGCAGTATTTT.

This chain connects TRBV5-1 to TRBJ2-3; 10 nucleotides agree with TRBD2. Germline values: CDR1 SGHRS, CDR2 YFSETQ. The CDR3 is 18 residues long. V gave up 1 base and J gave up 2 bases; unmatched junction bases: 10. The CDR3 loop reads CASSLRPGLAKDTDTQYF. The CDR3 DNA is TGCGCCAGCAGCTTGCGTCCGGGACTAGCGAAGGACACAGATACGCAGTATTTT.

This clonotype appeared a few times. V and J are TRBV7-8 and TRBJ2-5, with D uncertain. In germline, CDR1 is SGHVS, CDR2 FQNEAQ. The CDR3 covers 11 residues. V gave up 4 bases and J gave up 3 bases, with 3 bases separating them. The CDR3 bases are TGTGCCAGCAGCTCCGAAGAGACCCAGTACTTC. As protein: CASSSEETQYF.

This clonotype was recorded a few times. The chain employs TRBV6-5 and TRBJ1-1; D is possibly TRBD1 (5 bases). Trimming removed 2 bases from V and 6 bases from J, with 10 bases in between. In germline, CDR1 is MNHEY, CDR2 SVGAGI. This CDR3 region has 13 residues. The CDR3 DNA reads TGTGCCAGCAGTTACAAAGGGGTCGCTGAAGCTTTCTTT. This translates into CASSYKGVAEAFF.

This clonotype was counted between two and nine times. J is TRBJ2-7 and V is TRBV4-1; TRBD1 aligns across 8 bases. The CDR3 contains 14 residues. V lost 2 bases to trimming and J lost 4 bases; unmatched junction nucleotides: 4. The germline V gene encodes CDR1 MGHRA and CDR2 YSYEKL. Here the CDR3 DNA reads TGCGCCAGCAGCCAAACAGACAGGGGTTACGAGCAGTACGTC. This codes for CASSQTDRGYEQYV.

This clonotype was detected ten times or more. The chain employs TRBV4-1 and TRBJ2-1; D might be TRBD1 (6 bases). With 1 base removed from V and 8 bases from J, the gap between germline ends came to 21 bases. CDR3 length equals 17 residues. Germline CDR1 MGHRA, CDR2 YSYEKL. CDR3 in DNA: TGCGCCAGCAGCCAAGCCCACGACAGGATAAAGCCCGATGAGCAGTTCTTC. This encodes CASSQAHDRIKPDEQFF.

V usage is TRBV7-3 and J usage is TRBJ2-2; no reliable D call. This CDR3 is 15 amino acids long. Germline V CDR1 and CDR2: SGHTA, FQGTGA. The V end lost 4 bases, the J end lost 4 bases, and 13 bases lay between the germline ends. The DNA for the CDR3 is TGTGCCAGCAGCTCCCGGGTTGCGAGCACCGGGGAGCTGTTTTTT. This sequence encodes CASSSRVASTGELFF. Drawing the rest from reference TRBV7-3 and TRBJ2-2, the complete variable domain is GAGVSQTPSNKVTEKGKYVELRCDPISGHTALYWYRQSLGQGPEFLIYFQGTGAADDSGLPNDRFFAVRPEGSVSTLKIQRTERGDSAVYLCASSSRVASTGELFFGEGSRLTVL.

This clonotype was seen many times. The chain uses TRBV7-2 and TRBJ1-1, with D possibly being TRBD1 (5 bases). Germline CDR1 is SGHTA and CDR2 is FQGNSA. V was shortened by 5 bases and J by 10 bases, with 17 bases between the two germline ends. This CDR3 region has 13 residues. The CDR3 DNA is TGTGCCAGCAGCCCTGGGCCTTCCCAGGGAGCTTTCTTT. This sequence encodes CASSPGPSQGAFF. Variable domain in full (rest from reference TRBV7-2 and TRBJ1-1): GAGVSQSPSNKVTEKGKDVELRCDPISGHTALYWYRQSLGQGLEFLIYFQGNSAPDKSGLPSDRFSAERTGGSVSTLTIQRTQQEDSAVYLCASSPGPSQGAFFGQGTRLTVV.

The chain links TRBV7-6 to TRBJ2-2, with a tentative D call TRBD1 (6 bases). The germline CDR1 and CDR2 sequences are SGHVS and FNYEAQ. The CDR3 has 17 residues. Trimming stripped 1 base from V and 0 bases from J, with 12 bases between. In DNA, the CDR3 is TGTGCCAGCAGCTTAGATTTAGGACAGTCGAACACCGGGGAGCTGTTTTTT. Encoded protein: CASSLDLGQSNTGELFF.

This clonotype was observed a few times. This chain links TRBV4-1 with TRBJ2-7; 13 positions agree with TRBD2. The CDR3 spans 15 residues. CDR1 and CDR2 from the germline V gene are MGHRA and YSYEKL. V lost 4 bases and J lost 3; bases outside the gene matches: 3. The chain's CDR3 is CASSPRTSGGYEQYF. The CDR3 nucleotides read TGCGCCAGCAGCCCCCGGACTAGCGGGGGCTACGAGCAGTACTTC.

V usage is TRBV4-1 and J usage is TRBJ2-5; 11 bases map to TRBD2. Germline CDR1 reads MGHRA; CDR2 reads YSYEKL. With 4 bases clipped from V and 7 bases from J, the junction kept 11 bases outside the gene matches. The CDR3 covers 16 residues. This chain's CDR3 is CASSPRLAGTLGTQYF. In nucleotides, the CDR3 is TGCGCCAGCAGCCCTCGACTAGCGGGGACTTTAGGGACCCAGTACTTC.

V is TRBV4-3 and J is TRBJ2-3; 9 bases fit TRBD2. V trimming: 1 base; J trimming: 5 bases; junction bases outside the gene matches: 4. The CDR3 consists of 15 residues. In germline, CDR1 is LGHNA, CDR2 YSLEER. CDR3 nucleotides: TGCGCCAGCAGCCAAGGCAGCGGGGGGTTAGATACGCAGTATTTT. Its translation is CASSQGSGGLDTQYF.

The chain employs TRBV4-3 and TRBJ1-2; a possible D gene is TRBD1 (5 bases). The germline V gene encodes CDR1 LGHNA and CDR2 YSLEER. The CDR3 is made up of 15 amino acids. V was clipped by 0 bases and J by 5 bases, with 13 bases between them. In DNA, the CDR3 is TGCGCCAGCAGCCAAGATGAGGGGATGGCTTATGGCTACACCTTC. Residues: CASSQDEGMAYGYTF.

This clonotype occurred a few times. The chain joins TRBV4-1 to TRBJ2-7; 12 bases are shared with TRBD1. The CDR3 totals 15 residues. J was trimmed by 5 bases and V by 6 bases; bases with no gene match: 8. CDR1 is MGHRA, CDR2 YSYEKL, per germline. The CDR3: CASSPGQGALDEQYV. CDR3 DNA sequence: TGCGCCAGCAGTCCGGGACAGGGGGCGCTCGACGAGCAGTACGTC.

This clonotype was seen more than once but under ten times. The chain links TRBV27 to TRBJ2-7, with D perhaps matching TRBD2 (7 bases). V was shortened by 2 bases and J by 5 bases, with 16 bases between the two germline ends. The CDR3 contains 15 residues. The V gene's germline CDR1 is MNHEY and CDR2 SMNVEV (reference sequence). For the CDR3, the DNA is TGTGCCAGCAGTTTAGATGGGGGGGCGCGGGACGAGCAGTACTTC. The encoded protein is CASSLDGGARDEQYF.

The J gene is TRBJ2-3, the V gene TRBV29-1; D may be TRBD1 (7 bases). Germline V lookup: CDR1 SQVTM, CDR2 ANQGSEA. Trimming removed 3 bases from V and 0 bases from J, with 22 bases in between. The CDR3 contains 18 residues. The CDR3 sequence is CSVDPAEGATTSTDTQYF. The CDR3 nucleotides are TGCAGCGTTGACCCCGCGGAGGGGGCGACCACTAGCACAGATACGCAGTATTTT.

In this sample, this clonotype turned up a few times. CDR3 residues: CASSYEVNTEAFF. The DNA of the CDR3 is TGTGCCAGCAGTTACGAGGTGAACACTGAAGCTTTCTTT. The V call is TRBV6-5, the J call TRBJ1-1; D gene unclear. Between the trimmed V and J ends, which lost 2 bases and 0 bases, there was a span of 4 bases. CDR1 is MNHEY and CDR2 is SVGAGI in the germline V gene. This CDR3 comprises 13 residues.

This chain uses TRBV5-1 with TRBJ1-4; a possible D gene is TRBD1 (6 bases). Germline CDR1 SGHRS, CDR2 YFSETQ. The CDR3 contains 15 residues. The V and J ends lost 4 bases and 4 bases respectively, with 14 bases between them. CDR3: CASSPGQLGNEKLFF. CDR3 nucleotide sequence: TGCGCCAGCAGCCCCGGACAGTTGGGTAATGAAAAACTGTTTTTT.

The V call is TRBV12-3 or TRBV12-4, the J call TRBJ2-1; D remains unclear. V gave up 5 bases and J gave up 12 bases, with 14 bases separating them. This CDR3 comprises 12 residues. The CDR3 DNA reads TGTGCCAGCAGTCGTGGACCCGACGGGCAGTTCTTC. This sequence encodes CASSRGPDGQFF.